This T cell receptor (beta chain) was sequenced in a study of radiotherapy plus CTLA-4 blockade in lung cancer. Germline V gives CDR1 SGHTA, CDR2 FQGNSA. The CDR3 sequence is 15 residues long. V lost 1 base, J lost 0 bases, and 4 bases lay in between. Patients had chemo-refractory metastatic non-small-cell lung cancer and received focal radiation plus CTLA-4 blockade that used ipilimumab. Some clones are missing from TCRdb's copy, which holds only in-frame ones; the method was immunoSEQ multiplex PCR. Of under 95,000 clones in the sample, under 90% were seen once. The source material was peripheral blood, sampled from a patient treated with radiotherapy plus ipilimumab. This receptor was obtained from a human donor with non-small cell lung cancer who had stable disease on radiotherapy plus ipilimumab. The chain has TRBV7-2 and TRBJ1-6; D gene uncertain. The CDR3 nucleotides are TGTGCCAGCAGCTTAGTAGGCTCCTATAATTCACCCCTCCACTTT. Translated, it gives CASSLVGSYNSPLHF.